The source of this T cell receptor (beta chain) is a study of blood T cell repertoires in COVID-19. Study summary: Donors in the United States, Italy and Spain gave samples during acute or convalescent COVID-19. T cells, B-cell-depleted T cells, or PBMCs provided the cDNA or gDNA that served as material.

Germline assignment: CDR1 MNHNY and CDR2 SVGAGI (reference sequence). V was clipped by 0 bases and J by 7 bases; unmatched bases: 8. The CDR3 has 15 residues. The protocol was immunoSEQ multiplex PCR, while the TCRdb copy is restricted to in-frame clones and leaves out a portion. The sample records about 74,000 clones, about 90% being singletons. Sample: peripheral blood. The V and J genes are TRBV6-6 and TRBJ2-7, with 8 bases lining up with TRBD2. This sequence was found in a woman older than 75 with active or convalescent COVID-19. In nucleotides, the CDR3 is TGTGCCAGCAGTTACTCCGGACTAGCAGGGGAAGAGCAGTACTTC. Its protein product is CASSYSGLAGEEQYF.